This entry lists 24 T cell receptor beta chains sequenced from one sample in a study of OX40 agonist ivuxolimab in advanced cancers. TCRdb keeps only in-frame clones here, not all; method: immunoSEQ multiplex PCR. The table has approximately 100,000 clones, 90% seen once; the top ten hold 0.31%. The sample consisted of CD4+ or CD8+ T cells sorted from blood, taken in a trial of the OX40 agonist ivuxolimab. The receptor source for this set is an adult with an advanced solid tumor such as melanoma, head and neck, liver or kidney cancer.

This chain joins TRBV6-5 and TRBJ2-2; TRBD2 aligns across 14 bases. This CDR3 spans 15 amino acids. Per the germline V gene, CDR1 is MNHEY and CDR2 is SVGAGI. Trimming removed 6 bases from V and 7 bases from J; junction bases left unmatched: 4. CDR3 in amino acids: CASRGTSGSIGELFF. The CDR3 nucleotides are TGTGCCAGCAGGGGGACTAGCGGGAGCATCGGGGAGCTGTTTTTT.

This chain connects TRBV6-1 to TRBJ2-7, with TRBD1 matching 9 bases. Germline V lookup: CDR1 MNHNS, CDR2 SASEGT. The V and J ends lost 6 bases and 7 bases, in that order; junction bases with no gene match: 10. The CDR3 sequence is 14 residues long. In DNA form, the CDR3 reads TGTGCCAGCAGAGCCGGGACAGGGACGGGGGAGCAGTACTTC. Translation: CASRAGTGTGEQYF.

The rearrangement uses TRBV27 and TRBJ2-3; 10 bases agree with TRBD1. The germline V gene has CDR1 MNHEY and CDR2 SMNVEV (reference sequence). The CDR3 length is 15 residues. With 0 bases clipped from V and 8 bases from J, the junction kept 5 bases outside the gene matches. CDR3 residues: CASSLSKGTGATQYF. CDR3 nucleotide sequence: TGTGCCAGCAGTTTATCGAAGGGGACAGGGGCTACGCAGTATTTT.

This clone was detected once. The rearrangement links TRBV18 to TRBJ1-1, with a weak D call TRBD1 (6 bases). The CDR3 consists of 14 residues. With 3 bases removed from V and 4 bases from J, the gap between germline ends came to 12 bases. Germline V gene sequence: CDR1 KGHSH, CDR2 LQKENI. The CDR3: CASSPSGAGTEAFF. The DNA of the CDR3 is TGTGCCAGCTCACCCTCGGGGGCTGGCACTGAAGCTTTCTTT. Full variable domain (rest looked up from reference TRBV18 and TRBJ1-1): NAGVMQNPRHLVRRRGQEARLRCSPMKGHSHVYWYRQLPEEGLKFMVYLQKENIIDESGMPKERFSAEFPKEGPSILRIQQVVRGDSAAYFCASSPSGAGTEAFFGQGTRLTVV.

The V call is TRBV11-2, the J call TRBJ2-1, with D possibly TRBD2 on 6 matching bases. This CDR3 has 14 amino acids. V lost 5 bases and J 5 bases, leaving 13 bases between the germline ends. Germline V gene lookup returns CDR1 SGHAT and CDR2 FQNNGV. This CDR3 is CASSGRDFHNEQFF. CDR3 nucleotides: TGTGCCAGCAGCGGGCGGGACTTCCACAATGAGCAGTTCTTC.

The rearrangement uses TRBV9 and TRBJ2-2; D assignment may be TRBD1 or TRBD2 (6 bases each). This CDR3 comprises 16 residues. Trimming pared 0 bases from V and 3 bases from J, leaving 12 bases between. Germline loops: CDR1 SGDLS, CDR2 YYNGEE. The CDR3 DNA is TGTGCCAGCAGCGTAGATGGGGGGCTTTACACCGGGGAGCTGTTTTTT. It yields the protein CASSVDGGLYTGELFF.

The chain links TRBV20-1 to TRBJ1-1; TRBD1 might be the D (6 bases). Germline CDR1 and CDR2: DFQATT and SNEGSKA (reference sequence). The CDR3 runs 11 residues. V was pared by 3 bases and J by 10 bases, with 12 bases between. CDR3 nucleotides: TGCAGTGCTAGGCCACAGGGATCAGCTTTCTTT. Translating gives CSARPQGSAFF.

V is TRBV6-1 and J is TRBJ2-7, with TRBD1 identical over 11 bases. In germline, CDR1 is MNHNS, CDR2 SASEGT. The CDR3 runs 14 residues. The V and J ends lost 6 bases and 6 bases, in that order; junction bases with no gene match: 7. Here the CDR3 reads CASRGGQGVIEQYF. Here the CDR3 DNA reads TGTGCCAGCAGGGGGGGACAGGGGGTAATCGAGCAGTACTTC.

This clone appeared once. The chain combines TRBV4-3 with TRBJ2-5; D unresolved. The J call may not be correct, given that the DNA end is closer to TRBJ2-7. The CDR3 covers 13 residues. Germline V gene data show CDR1 as LGHNA and CDR2 as YSLEER. The CDR3 reads CASSQVKGYEQYF. CDR3 bases: TGCGCCAGCAGCCAAGTAAAGGGCTACGAGCAGTACTTC.

The genes are TRBV11-2 and TRBJ2-3; D uncertain. This CDR3 has 15 residues. The V end lost 1 base, the J end lost 5 bases, and 13 bases lay between the germline ends. Germline V lookup: CDR1 SGHAT, CDR2 FQNNGV. This CDR3 is CASSLGQFLGDTQYF. CDR3 sequence (DNA): TGTGCCAGCAGCTTAGGGCAATTCCTAGGAGATACGCAGTATTTT.

This CDR3 is CASSQGTETQYF. CDR3 DNA: TGTGCCAGCAGCCAAGGAACGGAGACCCAGTACTTC. The chain has TRBV7-9 and TRBJ2-5; D not resolved. Germline V lookup: CDR1 SEHNR, CDR2 FQNEAQ (reference sequence). Trimming pared 5 bases from V and 5 bases from J, leaving 9 bases between. CDR3 length: 12 amino acids.

The rearrangement links TRBV6-5 to TRBJ2-2; TRBD1 agrees at 9 bases. This CDR3 is built from 15 residues. V lost 2 bases and J lost 6; bases outside the gene matches: 4. In germline, CDR1 is MNHEY, CDR2 SVGAGI. CDR3 coding DNA: TGTGCCAGCAGTTACGGGACAGGGCTAGCCGGGGAGCTGTTTTTT. Its protein product is CASSYGTGLAGELFF.

The V call is TRBV11-2, the J call TRBJ2-1; no reliable D call. The CDR3 sequence is 14 residues long. In germline, CDR1 is SGHAT, CDR2 FQNNGV. Trimming removed 5 bases from V and 2 bases from J, with 10 bases in between. CDR3 coding DNA: TGTGCCAGCAGCCCCGTGGTTGCCTACAATGAGCAGTTCTTC. Translating it yields CASSPVVAYNEQFF.

The chain recombines TRBV5-1 with TRBJ2-1; 12 bases line up with TRBD2. Germline V CDR1 and CDR2: SGHRS, YFSETQ. There are 16 residues in the CDR3. Trimming at V came to 2 bases and at J to 2 bases, leaving 2 bases not matched to a gene. CDR3 sequence (DNA): TGCGCCAGCAGCTTACGGACTAGCGGGACCTACAATGAGCAGTTCTTC. It codes for CASSLRTSGTYNEQFF.

The chain employs TRBV5-1 and TRBJ2-3; D uncertain. V lost 2 bases and J 0 bases, leaving 4 bases between the germline ends. The CDR3 is 13 amino acids. Germline lookup yields CDR1 SGHRS and CDR2 YFSETQ. DNA for the CDR3: TGCGCCAGCAGCTTCGGTAGCACAGATACGCAGTATTTT. This gives the protein CASSFGSTDTQYF. The full variable domain, in which reference TRBV5-1 and TRBJ2-3 provide the parts outside the CDR3, is KAGVTQTPRYLIKTRGQQVTLSCSPISGHRSVSWYQQTPGQGLQFLFEYFSETQRNKGNFPGRFSGRQFSNSRSEMNVSTLELGDSALYLCASSFGSTDTQYFGPGTRLTVL.

This chain joins TRBV6-6 and TRBJ2-7; the D is unclear. Germline loops: CDR1 MNHNY, CDR2 SVGAGI (reference sequence). This CDR3 is 11 amino acids long. Trimming took off 8 bases at V and 10 bases at J, with 15 bases between the two ends. Here the CDR3 DNA reads TGTGCCAGCCGGAGTAACGGCGCACAGTACTTC. This translates into CASRSNGAQYF.

The V and J genes are TRBV11-3 and TRBJ1-5, with 9 bases aligning to TRBD1. V gave up 0 bases and J gave up 7 bases; unmatched junction bases: 16. CDR1 SGHNT and CDR2 YENEEA come from the germline V gene. This CDR3 is 19 amino acids long. CDR3 sequence (DNA): TGTGCCAGCAGCTTAGATATGTGGGACAGGGCCGGGCACTACCAGCCCCAGCATTTT. Protein sequence: CASSLDMWDRAGHYQPQHF.

The V and J genes are TRBV5-1 and TRBJ2-7, with a weak D call TRBD1 (6 bases). Per the germline V gene, CDR1 is SGHRS and CDR2 is YFSETQ. Trimming cost V 4 bases and J 2 bases, with 16 bases left between them. The CDR3 is made up of 15 amino acids. The CDR3 sequence is CASSRDTPIPYEQYF. Written as DNA, the CDR3 is TGCGCCAGCAGCCGGGACACCCCGATACCCTACGAGCAGTACTTC.

The rearrangement joins TRBV7-2 to TRBJ2-1; D uncertain. V was shortened by 5 bases and J by 8 bases, with 10 bases between the two germline ends. CDR3 length: 12 residues. Germline V lookup: CDR1 SGHTA, CDR2 FQGNSA. CDR3 region: CASSGFVHEQFF. The CDR3 nucleotides read TGTGCCAGCAGCGGGTTTGTCCATGAGCAGTTCTTC.

The chain combines TRBV6-5 with TRBJ2-7; perhaps TRBD1 as D (7 bases). Trimming removed 6 bases from V and 3 bases from J, with 18 bases in between. Germline CDR1 reads MNHEY; CDR2 reads SVGAGI. This CDR3 has 15 residues. The DNA of the CDR3 is TGTGCCAGCAGCATGGGGCAGGGGGGATTCTACGAGCAGTACTTC. Its protein product is CASSMGQGGFYEQYF.

This chain links TRBV6-6 with TRBJ1-2; D is possibly TRBD1 (6 bases). V lost 7 bases to trimming and J lost 4 bases, with 7 bases between them. CDR3 length equals 11 residues. Germline CDR1 MNHNY, CDR2 SVGAGI (reference sequence). The DNA of the CDR3 is TGTGCCAGCATGGACAGCTATGGCTACACCTTC. As protein: CASMDSYGYTF.

The chain links TRBV5-6 to TRBJ1-2, with D uncertain. Between the trimmed V and J ends, which lost 0 bases and 5 bases, there was a span of 2 bases. Germline-derived CDR1 and CDR2 are SGHDT and YYEEEE. The CDR3 spans 11 residues. Here the CDR3 reads CASSLEYGYTF. Here the CDR3 DNA reads TGTGCCAGCAGCTTGGAATATGGCTACACCTTC.

This chain uses TRBV2 with TRBJ2-7, with TRBD1 identical over 9 bases. V was pared by 5 bases and J by 6 bases, with 8 bases of the junction left unmatched. Germline values: CDR1 SNHLY, CDR2 FYNNEI. The CDR3 is 14 residues long. Here the CDR3 DNA reads TGTGCCAGCAGTCACCGGGACAGGGCCCCCGAGCAGTACTTC. This gives the protein CASSHRDRAPEQYF.

The rearrangement joins TRBV28 to TRBJ2-1, with 8 bases that match TRBD1. J lost 0 bases, V lost 6 bases, and 7 bases had no gene match. The CDR3 contains 16 residues. Germline lookup yields CDR1 MDHEN and CDR2 SYDVKM. CDR3 amino acids: CASRPGQASSYNEQFF. The CDR3 DNA follows: TGTGCCAGCAGGCCGGGACAGGCAAGCTCCTACAATGAGCAGTTCTTC.